Described below is a single T cell receptor (beta chain) sequence and its context. The use of a sample-barcoded 5' primer and a J-beta primer mix characterized a second PCR of roughly 7 to 11 cycles. One entry per CDR3 protein, called by TCRdb with MiXCR from the 5' RACE reads. The table lists around 690,000 distinct CDR3 sequences, under 65% of them singletons. This entry belongs to a study of blood T cells in healthy people across ages. The CDR3 is 15 residues long. The chain uses TRBV21-1 and TRBJ2-3; the table names TRBD1, a call not compared with the DNA. TRBV21-1 is reported as a pseudogene. The specimen sequenced was blood. This TCR derives from a man aged 60 to 69 in good health. The CDR3 nucleotides are TGTGCCAGCAGCAACGGGACAGGGCGGCTAGATACGCAGTATTTT. It is translated as CASSNGTGRLDTQYF.